Listed here is a single T cell receptor (beta chain). The length of the CDR3 is 18 residues. Germline-derived CDR1 and CDR2 are SGHRS and YFSETQ. Trimming at V came to 2 bases and at J to 7 bases, leaving 14 bases not matched to a gene. As for treatment: 15 to 20 received Ad26.COV2.S at low or high dose, single or two shots; about 5 received placebo; per-sample allocation not given. Material that was analyzed had been drawn on day 63 after the first vaccine or placebo injection. This sample stems from a study of Ad26.COV2.S vaccination and SARS-CoV-2 variants. TCRdb's copy holds only in-frame clones and misses some; the assay was immunoSEQ multiplex PCR. This repertoire shows more than 350,000 clones, about 93% found once; its top ten account for 9.5% to 15%.

The sequence derives from a person aged 18 to 65 who received the Ad26.COV2.S COVID-19 vaccine or a placebo. The source was peripheral blood, collected in a trial of Ad26.COV2.S vaccine versus placebo. This sequence joins TRBV5-1 and TRBJ2-1, with 11 bases lining up with TRBD2. For the CDR3, the DNA is TGCGCCAGCAGCTTCACCGGGACTAGCGGACCTCGGGATAATGAGCAGTTCTTC. Encoded protein: CASSFTGTSGPRDNEQFF.